This T cell receptor beta chain was identified during a study of CD8 T cells in Susac syndrome. Study background: When blood was drawn, the patients with Susac syndrome were therapy-naive, on corticosteroids, or on intravenous immunoglobulin alone.

Definite or probable Susac syndrome was diagnosed using recently defined diagnostic criteria. On this clonotype itself: What it binds is not known.

cDNA came from about 0.5 to 1 ug RNA primed by random hexamers. The TCR beta CDR3 was amplified by immunoSEQ multiplex PCR across 54 Vbeta, 13 Jbeta. Using its own MiXCR run on the immunoSEQ multiplex PCR reads, TCRdb lists one record per CDR3 protein. The table lists some 140,000 distinct CDR3 sequences, 95% of them singletons. General study findings and limits: Susac-specific public clones were found in both the total CD8+ and the CD8+ TEMRA repertoires, with about 17 in the former and roughly 5 in the latter.

This CDR3 has 16 amino acids. Germline V CDR1 and CDR2: SGDLS, YYNGEE. Losses at the gene ends were 2 bases for V and 5 bases for J; bases not matched to a gene: 7. This sequence joins TRBV9 and TRBJ2-1; TRBD2 agrees at 10 bases. The clonotype originates from a human donor with Susac syndrome. Input material: CD8+ T cells from PBMCs. The CDR3 region is CASSVAAGGVNNEQFF. DNA of the CDR3: TGTGCCAGCAGCGTTGCAGCGGGAGGGGTAAACAATGAGCAGTTCTTC.